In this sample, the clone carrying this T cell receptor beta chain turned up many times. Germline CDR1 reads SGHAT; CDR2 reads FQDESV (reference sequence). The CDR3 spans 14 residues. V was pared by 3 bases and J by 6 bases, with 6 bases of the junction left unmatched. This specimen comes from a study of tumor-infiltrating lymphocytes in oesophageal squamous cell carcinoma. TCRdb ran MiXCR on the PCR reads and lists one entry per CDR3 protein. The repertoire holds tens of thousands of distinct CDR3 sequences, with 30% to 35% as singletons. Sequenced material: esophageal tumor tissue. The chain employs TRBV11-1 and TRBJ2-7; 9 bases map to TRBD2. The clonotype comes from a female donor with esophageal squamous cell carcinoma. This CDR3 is CASSLIAGAPEQYF. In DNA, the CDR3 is TGTGCCAGCAGCTTGATAGCGGGAGCCCCCGAGCAGTACTTC.